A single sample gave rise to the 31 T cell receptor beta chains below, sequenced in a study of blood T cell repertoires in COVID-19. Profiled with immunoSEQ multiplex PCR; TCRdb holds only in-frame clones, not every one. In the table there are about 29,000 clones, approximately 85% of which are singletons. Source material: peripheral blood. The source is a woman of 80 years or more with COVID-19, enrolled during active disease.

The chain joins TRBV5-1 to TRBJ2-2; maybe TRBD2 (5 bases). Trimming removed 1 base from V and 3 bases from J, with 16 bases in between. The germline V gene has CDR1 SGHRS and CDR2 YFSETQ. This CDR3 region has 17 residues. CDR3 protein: CASSLREPSGDTGELFF. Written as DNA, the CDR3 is TGCGCCAGCAGCTTGCGCGAGCCATCCGGGGACACCGGGGAGCTGTTTTTT.

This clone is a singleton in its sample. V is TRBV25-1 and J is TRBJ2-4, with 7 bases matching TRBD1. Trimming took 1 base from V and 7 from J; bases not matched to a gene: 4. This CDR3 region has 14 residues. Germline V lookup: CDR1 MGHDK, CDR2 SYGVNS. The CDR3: CASSESAQGNIQYF. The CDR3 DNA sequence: TGTGCCAGCAGTGAATCGGCACAGGGGAACATTCAGTACTTC.

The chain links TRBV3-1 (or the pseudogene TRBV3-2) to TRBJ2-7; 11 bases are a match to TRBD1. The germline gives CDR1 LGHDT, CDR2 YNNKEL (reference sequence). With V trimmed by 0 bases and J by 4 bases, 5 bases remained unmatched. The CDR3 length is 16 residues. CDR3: CASSQDPGQGVYEQYF. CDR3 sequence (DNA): TGTGCCAGCAGCCAAGATCCGGGACAGGGGGTTTACGAGCAGTACTTC.

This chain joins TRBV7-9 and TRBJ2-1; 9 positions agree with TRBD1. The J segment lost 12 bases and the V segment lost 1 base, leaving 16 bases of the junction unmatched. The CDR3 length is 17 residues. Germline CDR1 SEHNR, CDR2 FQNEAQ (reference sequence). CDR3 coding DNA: TGTGCCAGCAGCTTAGGGGGGACAGGGAGGACCCTATATTGGCAGTTCTTC. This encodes CASSLGGTGRTLYWQFF. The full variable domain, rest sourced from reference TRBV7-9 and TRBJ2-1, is DTGVSQNPRHKITKRGQNVTFRCDPISEHNRLYWYRQTLGQGPEFLTYFQNEAQLEKSRLLSDRFSAERPKGSFSTLEIQRTEQGDSAMYLCASSLGGTGRTLYWQFFGPGTRLTVL.

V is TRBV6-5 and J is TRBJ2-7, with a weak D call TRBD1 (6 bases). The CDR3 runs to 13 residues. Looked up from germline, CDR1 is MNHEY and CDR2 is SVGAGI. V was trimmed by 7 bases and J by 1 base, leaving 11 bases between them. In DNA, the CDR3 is TGTGCCAGCACTAGGGACACGTCCTACGAGCAGTACTTC. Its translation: CASTRDTSYEQYF.

The CDR3 protein is CASSLGWTGVNYGYTF. The CDR3 bases are TGCGCCAGCAGCTTGGGATGGACAGGGGTGAACTATGGCTACACCTTC. This chain links TRBV5-1 with TRBJ1-2; 9 bases are a match to TRBD1. CDR1 is SGHRS and CDR2 is YFSETQ in the germline V gene. The CDR3 spans 16 residues. The trim removed 0 bases at V and 2 bases at J, leaving 5 bases unmatched.

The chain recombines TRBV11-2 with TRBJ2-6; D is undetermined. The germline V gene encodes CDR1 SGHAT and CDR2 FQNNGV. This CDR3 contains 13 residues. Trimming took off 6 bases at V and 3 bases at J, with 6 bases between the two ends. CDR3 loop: CASSLYGANVLTF. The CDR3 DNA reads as TGTGCCAGCAGTCTCTATGGGGCCAACGTCCTGACTTTC.

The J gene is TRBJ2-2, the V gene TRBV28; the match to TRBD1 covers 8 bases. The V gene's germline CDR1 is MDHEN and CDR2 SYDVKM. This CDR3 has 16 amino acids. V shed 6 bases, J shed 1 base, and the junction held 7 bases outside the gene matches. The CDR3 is CASSLIGQGNTGELFF. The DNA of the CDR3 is TGTGCCAGCAGCCTCATCGGACAGGGGAACACCGGGGAGCTGTTTTTT.

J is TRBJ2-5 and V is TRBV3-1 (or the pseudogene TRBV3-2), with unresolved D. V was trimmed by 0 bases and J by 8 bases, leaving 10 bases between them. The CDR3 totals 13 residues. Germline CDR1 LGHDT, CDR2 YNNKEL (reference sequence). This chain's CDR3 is CASSQELSRTQYF. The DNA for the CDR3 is TGTGCCAGCAGCCAAGAACTCTCCCGAACCCAGTACTTC.

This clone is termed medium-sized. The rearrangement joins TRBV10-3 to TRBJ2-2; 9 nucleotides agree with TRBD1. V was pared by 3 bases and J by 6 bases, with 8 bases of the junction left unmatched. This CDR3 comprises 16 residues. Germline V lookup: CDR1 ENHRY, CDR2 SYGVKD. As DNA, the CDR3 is TGTGCCATCAGTGACACGGACAGGGGTCGCGCCGGGGAGCTGTTTTTT. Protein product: CAISDTDRGRAGELFF.

CDR3 protein: CASSIGTGSYEQYF. The CDR3 region has the DNA TGTGCCAGCAGCATAGGGACAGGGTCCTACGAGCAGTACTTC. The rearrangement uses TRBV7-2 and TRBJ2-7; 9 bases are shared with TRBD1. Germline V lookup: CDR1 SGHTA, CDR2 FQGNSA. The CDR3 is 14 amino acids. The ends lost 5 bases at V and 1 base at J; junction bases unmatched: 3.

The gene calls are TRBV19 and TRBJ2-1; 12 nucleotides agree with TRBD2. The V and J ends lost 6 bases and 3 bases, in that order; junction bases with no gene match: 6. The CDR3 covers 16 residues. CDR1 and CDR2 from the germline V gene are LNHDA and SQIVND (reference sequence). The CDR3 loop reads CASRTTSGGFYNEQFF. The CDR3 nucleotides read TGTGCCAGTAGGACTACTAGCGGGGGGTTCTACAATGAGCAGTTCTTC.

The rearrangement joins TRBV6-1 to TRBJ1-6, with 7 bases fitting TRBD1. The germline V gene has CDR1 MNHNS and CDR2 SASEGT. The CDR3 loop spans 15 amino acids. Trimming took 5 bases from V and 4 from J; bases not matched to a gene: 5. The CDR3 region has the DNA TGTGCCAGCAGTCAGACAGGGCTGTATAATTCACCCCTCCACTTT. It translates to CASSQTGLYNSPLHF.

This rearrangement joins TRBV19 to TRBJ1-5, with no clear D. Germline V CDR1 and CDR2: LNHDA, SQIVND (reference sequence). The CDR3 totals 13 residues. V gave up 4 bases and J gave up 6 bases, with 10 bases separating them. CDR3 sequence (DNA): TGTGCCAGTAGTACCCAGGACTTTCAGCCCCAGCATTTT. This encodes CASSTQDFQPQHF.

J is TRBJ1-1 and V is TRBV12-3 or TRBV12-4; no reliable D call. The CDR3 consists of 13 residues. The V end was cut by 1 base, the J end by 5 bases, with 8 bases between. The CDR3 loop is CASSLDAGTEAFF. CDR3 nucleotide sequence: TGTGCCAGCAGTTTAGACGCGGGGACTGAAGCTTTCTTT.

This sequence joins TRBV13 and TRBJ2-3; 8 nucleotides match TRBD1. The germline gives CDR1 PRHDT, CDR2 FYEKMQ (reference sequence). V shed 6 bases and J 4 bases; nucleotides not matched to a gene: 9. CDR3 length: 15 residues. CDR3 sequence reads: CASRRTGKSADTQYF. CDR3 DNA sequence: TGTGCCAGCAGGAGGACAGGGAAGTCAGCAGATACGCAGTATTTT.

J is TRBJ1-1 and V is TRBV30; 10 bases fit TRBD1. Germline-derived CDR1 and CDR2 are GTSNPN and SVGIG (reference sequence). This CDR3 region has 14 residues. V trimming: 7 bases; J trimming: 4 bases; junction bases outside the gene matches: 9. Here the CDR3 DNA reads TGTGCCTTGCGGACAGGGGGAATGGGCACTGAAGCTTTCTTT. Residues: CALRTGGMGTEAFF. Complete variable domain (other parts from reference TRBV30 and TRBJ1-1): SQTIHQWPATLVQPVGSPLSLECTVEGTSNPNLYWYRQAAGRGLQLLFYSVGIGQISSEVPQNLSASRPQDRQFILSSKKLLLSDSGFYLCALRTGGMGTEAFFGQGTRLTVV.

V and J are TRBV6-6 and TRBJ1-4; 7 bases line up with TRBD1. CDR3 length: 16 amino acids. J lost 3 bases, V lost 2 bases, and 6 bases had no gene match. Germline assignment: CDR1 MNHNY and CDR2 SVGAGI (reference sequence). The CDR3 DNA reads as TGTGCCAGCAGTTACGATCGGACAGGAGCTAATGAAAAACTGTTTTTT. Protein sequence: CASSYDRTGANEKLFF.

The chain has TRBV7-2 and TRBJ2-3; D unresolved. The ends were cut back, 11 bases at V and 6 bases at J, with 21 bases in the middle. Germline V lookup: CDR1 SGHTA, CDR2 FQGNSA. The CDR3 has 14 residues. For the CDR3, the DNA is TGTGCCTGTAAACCGTCGAACTTTCGGGATACGCAGTATTTT. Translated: CACKPSNFRDTQYF.

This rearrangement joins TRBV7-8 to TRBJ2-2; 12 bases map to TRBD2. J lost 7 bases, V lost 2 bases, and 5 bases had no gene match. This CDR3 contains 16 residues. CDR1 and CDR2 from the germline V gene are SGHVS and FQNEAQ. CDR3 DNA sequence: TGTGCCAGCAGCTTACTAGCGGGGGGGCCAAACGGGGAGCTGTTTTTT. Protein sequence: CASSLLAGGPNGELFF.

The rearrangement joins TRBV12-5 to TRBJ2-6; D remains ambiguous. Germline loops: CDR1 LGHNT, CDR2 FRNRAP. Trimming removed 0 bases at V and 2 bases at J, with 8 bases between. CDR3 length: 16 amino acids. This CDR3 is CASGLVLGTGANVLTF. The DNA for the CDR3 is TGTGCTAGTGGTTTGGTACTTGGTACTGGGGCCAACGTCCTGACTTTC.

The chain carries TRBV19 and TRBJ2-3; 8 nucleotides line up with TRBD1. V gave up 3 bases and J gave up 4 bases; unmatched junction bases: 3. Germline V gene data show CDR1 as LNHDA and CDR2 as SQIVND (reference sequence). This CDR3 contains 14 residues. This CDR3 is CASSIGQGADTQYF. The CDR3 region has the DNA TGTGCCAGTAGTATTGGACAGGGTGCAGATACGCAGTATTTT.

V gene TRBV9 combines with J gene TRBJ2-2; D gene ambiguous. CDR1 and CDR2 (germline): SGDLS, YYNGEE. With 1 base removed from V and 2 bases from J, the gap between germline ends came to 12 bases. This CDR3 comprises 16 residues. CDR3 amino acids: CASSVTGQINTGELFF. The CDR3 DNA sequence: TGTGCCAGCAGCGTAACTGGGCAGATAAACACCGGGGAGCTGTTTTTT.

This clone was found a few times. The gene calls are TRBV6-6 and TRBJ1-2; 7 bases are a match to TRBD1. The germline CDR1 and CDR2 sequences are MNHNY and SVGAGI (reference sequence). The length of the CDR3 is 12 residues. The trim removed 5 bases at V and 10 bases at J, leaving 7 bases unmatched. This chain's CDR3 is CASSPGQIYYTF. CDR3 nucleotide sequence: TGTGCCAGCAGTCCGGGACAGATTTACTACACCTTC.

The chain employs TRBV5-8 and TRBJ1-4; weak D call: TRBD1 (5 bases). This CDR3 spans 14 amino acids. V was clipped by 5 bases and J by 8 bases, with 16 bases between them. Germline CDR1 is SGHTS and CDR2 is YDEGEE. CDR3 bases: TGTGCCAGCAGGACACAGGCCGGGCGGGAAAAACTGTTTTTT. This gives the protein CASRTQAGREKLFF.

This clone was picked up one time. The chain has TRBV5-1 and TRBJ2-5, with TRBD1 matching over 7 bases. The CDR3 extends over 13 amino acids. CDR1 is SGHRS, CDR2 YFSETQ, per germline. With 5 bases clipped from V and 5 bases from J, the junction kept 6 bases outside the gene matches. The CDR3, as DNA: TGCGCCAGCAGGACAGGGTCACAGGAGACCCAGTACTTC. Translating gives CASRTGSQETQYF.

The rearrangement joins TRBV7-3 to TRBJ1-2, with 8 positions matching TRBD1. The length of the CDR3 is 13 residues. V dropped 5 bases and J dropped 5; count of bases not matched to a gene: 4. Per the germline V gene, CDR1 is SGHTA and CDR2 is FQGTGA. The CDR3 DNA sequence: TGTGCCAGCAGCCCAGGGACAGGTTATGGCTACACCTTC. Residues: CASSPGTGYGYTF. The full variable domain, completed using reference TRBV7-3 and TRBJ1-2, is GAGVSQTPSNKVTEKGKYVELRCDPISGHTALYWYRQSLGQGPEFLIYFQGTGAADDSGLPNDRFFAVRPEGSVSTLKIQRTERGDSAVYLCASSPGTGYGYTFGSGTRLTVV.

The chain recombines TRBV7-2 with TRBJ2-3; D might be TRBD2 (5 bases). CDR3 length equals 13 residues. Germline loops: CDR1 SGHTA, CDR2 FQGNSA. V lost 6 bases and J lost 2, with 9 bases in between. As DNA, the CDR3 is TGTGCCAGCAGGGACTCTTACACAGATACGCAGTATTTT. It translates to CASRDSYTDTQYF.

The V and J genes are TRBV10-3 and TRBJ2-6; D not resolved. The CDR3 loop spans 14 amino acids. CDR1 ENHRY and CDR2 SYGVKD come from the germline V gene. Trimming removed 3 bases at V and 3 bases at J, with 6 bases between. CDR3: CAISDYIGANVLTF. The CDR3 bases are TGTGCCATCAGTGATTATATTGGGGCCAACGTCCTGACTTTC.

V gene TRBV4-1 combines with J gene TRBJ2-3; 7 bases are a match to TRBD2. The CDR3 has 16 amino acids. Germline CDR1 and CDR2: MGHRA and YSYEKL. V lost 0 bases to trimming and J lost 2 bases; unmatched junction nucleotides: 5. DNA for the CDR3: TGCGCCAGCAGCCAAGACCCTAGCGGATCCACAGATACGCAGTATTTT. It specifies CASSQDPSGSTDTQYF.

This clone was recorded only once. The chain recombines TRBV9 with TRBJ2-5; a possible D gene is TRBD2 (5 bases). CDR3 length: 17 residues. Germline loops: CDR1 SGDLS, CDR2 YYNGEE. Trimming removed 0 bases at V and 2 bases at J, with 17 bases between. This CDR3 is CASSVAGDWRMQETQYF. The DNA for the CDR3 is TGTGCCAGCAGCGTAGCGGGTGATTGGAGGATGCAAGAGACCCAGTACTTC.